This TCR beta chain is from a study of CD4 T cells in relation to SARS-CoV-2 and coronaviruses. Findings and limits, study-wide: Each donor contributed either pre-pandemic or post-infection samples, not both.

TCRdb's copy holds only in-frame clones and misses some; the assay was immunoSEQ multiplex PCR. The table records about 65,000 clones, around 87% of them present only once. Points on this clone: Its antigen is unidentified.

The unexposed donors gave CD4+ T cells in about 2011-2018, prior to COVID-19. The source of this sequence is a human donor in good health. The sequencing input was memory CD4+ T cells from PBMCs.

The CDR3 loop is CASSSWGQNSYEQYF. The DNA of the CDR3 is TGCGCCAGCAGCTCTTGGGGACAGAACTCCTACGAGCAGTACTTC. The V gene is TRBV5-1, the J gene TRBJ2-7, with TRBD1 identical over 7 bases. The CDR3 runs to 15 residues. J gave up 0 bases and V 3 bases, and 6 bases lay outside the gene matches. Germline V lookup: CDR1 SGHRS, CDR2 YFSETQ.